This record looks at one TCR beta chain sequence and its context. The source of the sample is a study of blood T cell repertoires in COVID-19. Study-level information: Italy, Spain and the United States were the sources of the convalescent and acute COVID-19 samples. T cells, B-cell-depleted T cells, or PBMCs supplied cDNA or gDNA.

Original processing notes: Reference gene primer amplification gave nucleated cell count estimates. Method: immunoSEQ multiplex PCR; TCRdb's copy keeps in-frame clones and lacks some. D and trimming come from the DNA, and the V and J calls and clone size come from that table. The sample shows 85,000 to 95,000 clones, roughly nine tenths of them seen only once. This CDR3 has 15 amino acids. Losses at the gene ends were 4 bases for V and 6 bases for J; bases not matched to a gene: 9. Germline assignment: CDR1 SGHRS and CDR2 YFSETQ. Sequencing used peripheral blood. The chain recombines TRBV5-1 with TRBJ2-2; 7 bases line up with TRBD1. This TCR was sampled from an elderly woman with active COVID-19. The CDR3 sequence is CASSLTGEFAGELFF. Here the CDR3 DNA reads TGCGCCAGCAGCCTAACAGGGGAATTCGCCGGGGAGCTGTTTTTT.